This T cell receptor beta chain was identified during a study of T cell changes during pregnancy in multiple sclerosis. The CDR3 loop spans 14 amino acids. Looked up from germline, CDR1 is MGHDK and CDR2 is SYGVNS. The ends were cut back, 6 bases at V and 0 bases at J, with 11 bases in the middle. Assay: immunoSEQ multiplex PCR; the TCRdb copy retains only in-frame clones and omits some. Counted here are 70,000 to 95,000 clones, approximately 90% occurring once; the ten biggest clones make up under 0.6%. The source was CD4+ T cells from peripheral blood mononuclear cells, collected in the second trimester of pregnancy. The receptor comes from a female donor with multiple sclerosis, enrolled in a pregnancy study. V usage is TRBV25-1 and J usage is TRBJ1-1, with unresolved D. The CDR3, as DNA: TGTGCCAGCAGGAGGGATCTCCTGAACACTGAAGCTTTCTTT. Its translation is CASRRDLLNTEAFF.